The 24 T cell receptor beta chains reported below all come from one sample, sequenced in a study of blood T cell repertoires in COVID-19. Only in-frame clones appear in the TCRdb table, and some are missing; sequencing was by immunoSEQ multiplex PCR. The table lists about 120,000 clones, roughly 81% of them singletons. The material sequenced was peripheral blood. The receptors come from a human donor in a cohort sampled during active COVID-19.

This chain uses TRBV9 with TRBJ1-1; maybe TRBD1 (6 bases). The CDR3 is 12 residues long. V shed 4 bases and J shed 7 bases, with 11 bases lying between them. CDR1 is SGDLS, CDR2 YYNGEE, per germline. The DNA of the CDR3 is TGTGCCAGCAGCCCTCAGGGGAGTGAAGCTTTCTTT. It encodes CASSPQGSEAFF.

V is TRBV6-5 and J is TRBJ1-5; D is possibly TRBD1 (5 bases). Germline assignment: CDR1 MNHEY and CDR2 SVGAGI. V was trimmed by 4 bases and J by 4 bases, leaving 11 bases between them. The CDR3 is 14 residues long. CDR3 region: CASSSGVGNQPQHF. Written as DNA, the CDR3 is TGTGCCAGCAGTTCGGGGGTCGGGAATCAGCCCCAGCATTTT.

The DNA of the CDR3 is TGTGCCAGCAGCACCCGACTAGCGGGAGAGGTAGACAATGAGCAGTTCTTC. Residues: CASSTRLAGEVDNEQFF. V and J are TRBV3-1 (or the pseudogene TRBV3-2) and TRBJ2-1, with 12 bases lining up with TRBD2. Trimming took 5 bases from V and 5 from J; bases not matched to a gene: 10. The germline CDR1 and CDR2 sequences are LGHDT and YNNKEL (reference sequence). This CDR3 spans 17 amino acids.

The CDR3 loop is CASSLSTEAFF. CDR3 nucleotide sequence: TGTGCCAGCAGCCTTAGCACTGAAGCTTTCTTT. The genes are TRBV5-6 and TRBJ1-1; D remains unclear. There are 11 residues in the CDR3. V lost 4 bases, J lost 4 bases, and 5 bases lay in between. CDR1 is SGHDT and CDR2 is YYEEEE in the germline V gene. Full variable domain (missing parts from reference TRBV5-6 and TRBJ1-1): DAGVTQSPTHLIKTRGQQVTLRCSPKSGHDTVSWYQQALGQGPQFIFQYYEEEERQRGNFPDRFSGHQFPNYSSELNVNALLLGDSALYLCASSLSTEAFFGQGTRLTVV.

The CDR3 bases are TGTGCCAGCAGGGACGGGGTAGGCTTCACTGAAGCTTTCTTT. Its protein is CASRDGVGFTEAFF. The chain joins TRBV6-5 to TRBJ1-1; D is uncertain. The ends were cut back, 6 bases at V and 4 bases at J, with 15 bases in the middle. This CDR3 spans 14 amino acids. CDR1 MNHEY and CDR2 SVGAGI come from the germline V gene.

The chain employs TRBV7-2 and TRBJ2-3, with D possibly TRBD2 on 6 matching bases. The length of the CDR3 is 15 residues. Germline V CDR1 and CDR2: SGHTA, FQGNSA. Between the trimmed V and J ends, which lost 0 bases and 4 bases, there was a span of 11 bases. The CDR3 spells CASSLAGGVADTQYF. DNA for the CDR3: TGTGCCAGCAGCTTAGCCGGCGGGGTGGCAGATACGCAGTATTTT.

The V and J genes are TRBV3-1 (or the pseudogene TRBV3-2) and TRBJ2-1, with D perhaps matching TRBD2 (6 bases). CDR1 LGHDT and CDR2 YNNKEL come from the germline V gene (reference sequence). The CDR3 is 15 amino acids. V shed 2 bases and J shed 7 bases, with 15 bases lying between them. DNA of the CDR3: TGTGCCAGCAGCCAATCACTAGCTCTGTTGAATGAGCAGTTCTTC. As protein: CASSQSLALLNEQFF.

The rearrangement uses TRBV5-1 and TRBJ2-7; D might be TRBD2 (6 bases). The CDR3 has 14 residues. Germline V gives CDR1 SGHRS, CDR2 YFSETQ. Trimming took off 1 base at V and 3 bases at J, with 11 bases between the two ends. The CDR3 sequence is CASSLYGGNYEQYF. The CDR3 nucleotides are TGCGCCAGCAGCTTGTATGGGGGGAACTACGAGCAGTACTTC.

The rearrangement uses TRBV30 and TRBJ2-1; perhaps TRBD2 as D (5 bases). The V gene's germline CDR1 is GTSNPN and CDR2 SVGIG (reference sequence). The ends were cut back, 2 bases at V and 9 bases at J, with 17 bases in the middle. This CDR3 spans 14 amino acids. CDR3 amino acids: CAWSRRNGIGEQFF. The DNA of the CDR3 is TGTGCCTGGAGTCGCCGGAACGGGATCGGTGAGCAGTTCTTC.

The gene calls are TRBV11-2 and TRBJ1-1; unclear D gene. The germline V gene has CDR1 SGHAT and CDR2 FQNNGV. Trimming shortened V by 3 bases and J by 6 bases, and 20 bases separated the two germline ends. This CDR3 spans 16 amino acids. CDR3 residues: CASSFGLWQSESEAFF. DNA for the CDR3: TGTGCCAGCAGCTTCGGTTTGTGGCAGAGCGAATCTGAAGCTTTCTTT.

The chain is built from TRBV11-1 and TRBJ1-4; a possible D gene is TRBD1 (6 bases). This CDR3 comprises 12 residues. CDR1 is SGHAT, CDR2 FQDESV, per germline (reference sequence). Trimming cost V 5 bases and J 8 bases, with 9 bases left between them. In nucleotides, the CDR3 is TGTGCCAGCAGCCCGGACAGCGAAAAACTGTTTTTT. This codes for CASSPDSEKLFF.

CDR3 loop: CASSSQTGSNEKLFF. The CDR3 DNA reads TGCGCCAGCAGCTCTCAGACAGGGAGTAATGAAAAACTGTTTTTT. The chain employs TRBV5-1 and TRBJ1-4, with 7 bases matching TRBD1. The germline CDR1 and CDR2 sequences are SGHRS and YFSETQ. The V gene end was trimmed by 3 bases and the J gene end by 4 bases; junction bases not matched to a gene: 6. The CDR3 totals 15 residues.

The chain's CDR3 is CASSSVAGVGDSPLHF. In nucleotides, the CDR3 is TGTGCCAGTAGTTCAGTAGCAGGAGTCGGGGATTCACCCCTCCACTTT. V usage is TRBV19 and J usage is TRBJ1-6, with no clear D. The germline gives CDR1 LNHDA, CDR2 SQIVND (reference sequence). The CDR3 contains 16 residues. Trimming removed 5 bases at V and 8 bases at J, with 19 bases between.

This clone was detected ten times or more. The V gene is TRBV15, the J gene TRBJ1-5; D remains unclear. The V end was cut by 0 bases, the J end by 2 bases, with 11 bases between. CDR3 size: 16 residues. Germline-derived CDR1 and CDR2 are LNHNV and YYDKDF (reference sequence). CDR3 bases: TGTGCCACCAGCAGAGATGAGGGCGGGGGCAATCAGCCCCAGCATTTT. It specifies CATSRDEGGGNQPQHF.

This clone was counted only a few times. This sequence joins TRBV6-2 or TRBV6-3 and TRBJ1-6; D remains ambiguous. The V end lost 0 bases, the J end lost 3 bases, and 9 bases lay between the germline ends. The germline V gene encodes CDR1 MNHEY and CDR2 SVGEGT. This CDR3 region has 16 residues. CDR3 sequence (DNA): TGTGCCAGCAGTTACTCGGCCGTTGTCTATAATTCACCCCTCCACTTT. It is translated as CASSYSAVVYNSPLHF.

This clone was seen just once. The V and J genes are TRBV28 and TRBJ2-7; D unresolved. CDR1 and CDR2 (germline): MDHEN, SYDVKM. CDR3 length: 13 residues. The V gene lost 2 bases and the J gene lost 2 bases, with 7 bases spanning the gap. CDR3 protein: CASSLKPPYEQYF. CDR3 nucleotides: TGTGCCAGCAGTTTAAAGCCACCCTACGAGCAGTACTTC. Full variable domain (missing parts from reference TRBV28 and TRBJ2-7): DVKVTQSSRYLVKRTGEKVFLECVQDMDHENMFWYRQDPGLGLRLIYFSYDVKMKEKGDIPEGYSVSREKKERFSLILESASTNQTSMYLCASSLKPPYEQYFGPGTRLTVT.

The chain combines TRBV5-5 with TRBJ1-1; TRBD1 aligns across 7 bases. The V and J ends lost 0 bases and 3 bases, in that order; junction bases with no gene match: 2. The length of the CDR3 is 14 residues. CDR1 is SGHKS and CDR2 is YYEKEE in the germline V gene (reference sequence). The CDR3 nucleotides are TGTGCCAGCAGCTTGGGAGGGGGCCACACTGAAGCTTTCTTT. It codes for CASSLGGGHTEAFF.

This clone was counted a single time. The chain combines TRBV28 with TRBJ1-5; D gene uncertain. V lost 1 base to trimming and J lost 13 bases, with 14 bases between them. The CDR3 has 13 amino acids. Germline V gives CDR1 MDHEN, CDR2 SYDVKM. CDR3 sequence reads: CASSLFRQAQQHF. For the CDR3, the DNA is TGTGCCAGCAGTTTATTTAGGCAGGCCCAACAGCATTTT.

V gene TRBV6-5 combines with J gene TRBJ1-5; tentative D call: TRBD1 (5 bases). Germline V gene data show CDR1 as MNHEY and CDR2 as SVGAGI. This CDR3 is 14 amino acids long. Trimming took off 7 bases at V and 4 bases at J, with 14 bases between the two ends. As DNA, the CDR3 is TGTGCCAGCATCGAAGGAGGGGTTAATCAGCCCCAGCATTTT. This sequence encodes CASIEGGVNQPQHF.

This clone was counted once. The same CDR3 arises from other DNA sequences in this sample as well. CDR3 bases: TGTGCCAGCAGCTTGGAGGGCGGAGTAGAGACCCAGTACTTC. Translated: CASSLEGGVETQYF. The genes are TRBV7-2 and TRBJ2-5; D is perhaps TRBD2 (6 bases). Germline V CDR1 and CDR2: SGHTA, FQGNSA. CDR3 size: 14 residues. V lost 3 bases and J lost 4, with 12 bases in between.

The genes are TRBV5-1 and TRBJ1-2; a possible D gene is TRBD1 (6 bases). Between the trimmed V and J ends, which lost 0 bases and 2 bases, there was a span of 11 bases. The CDR3 has 15 amino acids. CDR1 is SGHRS, CDR2 YFSETQ, per germline. Here the CDR3 DNA reads TGCGCCAGCAGCTTGGGTCTTGGACAGAACTATGGCTACACCTTC. Amino acids: CASSLGLGQNYGYTF.

V is TRBV7-9 and J is TRBJ2-6; no clear D gene. Germline lookup yields CDR1 SEHNR and CDR2 FQNEAQ (reference sequence). The CDR3 is 16 amino acids. The germline V and J ends were trimmed by 7 bases and 0 bases, with 13 bases remaining between them. CDR3 residues: CASNPPAFSGANVLTF. In nucleotides, the CDR3 is TGTGCCAGCAACCCTCCCGCGTTCTCTGGGGCCAACGTCCTGACTTTC. The variable domain in full, completed from reference TRBV7-9 and TRBJ2-6, reads DTGVSQNPRHKITKRGQNVTFRCDPISEHNRLYWYRQTLGQGPEFLTYFQNEAQLEKSRLLSDRFSAERPKGSFSTLEIQRTEQGDSAMYLCASNPPAFSGANVLTFGAGSRLTVL.

This chain links TRBV11-2 with TRBJ1-2; D possibly corresponds to TRBD1 (5 bases). The CDR3 has 14 amino acids. The V and J ends lost 3 bases and 7 bases respectively, with 15 bases between them. Germline-derived CDR1 and CDR2 are SGHAT and FQNNGV. CDR3 sequence reads: CASSFGQGWGGYTF. In DNA form, the CDR3 reads TGTGCCAGCAGCTTTGGGCAGGGATGGGGTGGCTACACCTTC. The variable domain in full, with the rest retrieved from reference TRBV11-2 and TRBJ1-2, is EAGVAQSPRYKIIEKRQSVAFWCNPISGHATLYWYQQILGQGPKLLIQFQNNGVVDDSQLPKDRFSAERLKGVDSTLKIQPAKLEDSAVYLCASSFGQGWGGYTFGSGTRLTVV.

The chain joins TRBV28 to TRBJ2-1; 10 bases line up with TRBD2. The ends lost 1 base at V and 4 bases at J; junction bases unmatched: 4. This CDR3 has 16 residues. CDR1 and CDR2 from the germline V gene are MDHEN and SYDVKM. CDR3 amino acids: CASSLSSGRGYNEQFF. The CDR3 bases are TGTGCCAGCAGTTTATCTAGCGGGAGAGGTTACAATGAGCAGTTCTTC. The whole variable domain, filled in from reference TRBV28 and TRBJ2-1, reads DVKVTQSSRYLVKRTGEKVFLECVQDMDHENMFWYRQDPGLGLRLIYFSYDVKMKEKGDIPEGYSVSREKKERFSLILESASTNQTSMYLCASSLSSGRGYNEQFFGPGTRLTVL.